This T cell receptor (beta chain) comes out of a study of OX40 agonist ivuxolimab in advanced cancers. Study as a whole: Patient treatment consisted of intravenous ivuxolimab administration every 2 weeks at 0.01 to 10 mg/kg. Study results and caveats: At 0.1 to 3.0 mg/kg and by week 6, CD4+ and CD8+ T cells in the blood had expanded clonally. Partly responding patients at 0.1-3.0 mg/kg showed some of the smallest clonal expansion. Not determined was the antigen specificity of the expanded peripheral T cells.

TCRdb's copy holds only in-frame clones and misses some; the assay was immunoSEQ multiplex PCR. The sample consists of some 95,000 clones, 70% to 90% of them appearing once. Germline V gene data show CDR1 as SNHLY and CDR2 as FYNNEI. CDR3 length: 13 residues. The V end was cut by 5 bases, the J end by 5 bases, with 10 bases between. In the case of this clone: The antigen is undetermined.

The rearrangement uses TRBV2 and TRBJ1-5; a weak D match, TRBD1 (6 bases). The receptor was derived from an adult with an advanced solid tumor such as melanoma, head and neck, liver or kidney cancer. Source: CD4+ or CD8+ T cells sorted from blood, taken in a trial of the OX40 agonist ivuxolimab. CDR3 nucleotides: TGTGCCAGCAGTTCCAGGGGAGATCAGCCCCAGCATTTT. This codes for CASSSRGDQPQHF.